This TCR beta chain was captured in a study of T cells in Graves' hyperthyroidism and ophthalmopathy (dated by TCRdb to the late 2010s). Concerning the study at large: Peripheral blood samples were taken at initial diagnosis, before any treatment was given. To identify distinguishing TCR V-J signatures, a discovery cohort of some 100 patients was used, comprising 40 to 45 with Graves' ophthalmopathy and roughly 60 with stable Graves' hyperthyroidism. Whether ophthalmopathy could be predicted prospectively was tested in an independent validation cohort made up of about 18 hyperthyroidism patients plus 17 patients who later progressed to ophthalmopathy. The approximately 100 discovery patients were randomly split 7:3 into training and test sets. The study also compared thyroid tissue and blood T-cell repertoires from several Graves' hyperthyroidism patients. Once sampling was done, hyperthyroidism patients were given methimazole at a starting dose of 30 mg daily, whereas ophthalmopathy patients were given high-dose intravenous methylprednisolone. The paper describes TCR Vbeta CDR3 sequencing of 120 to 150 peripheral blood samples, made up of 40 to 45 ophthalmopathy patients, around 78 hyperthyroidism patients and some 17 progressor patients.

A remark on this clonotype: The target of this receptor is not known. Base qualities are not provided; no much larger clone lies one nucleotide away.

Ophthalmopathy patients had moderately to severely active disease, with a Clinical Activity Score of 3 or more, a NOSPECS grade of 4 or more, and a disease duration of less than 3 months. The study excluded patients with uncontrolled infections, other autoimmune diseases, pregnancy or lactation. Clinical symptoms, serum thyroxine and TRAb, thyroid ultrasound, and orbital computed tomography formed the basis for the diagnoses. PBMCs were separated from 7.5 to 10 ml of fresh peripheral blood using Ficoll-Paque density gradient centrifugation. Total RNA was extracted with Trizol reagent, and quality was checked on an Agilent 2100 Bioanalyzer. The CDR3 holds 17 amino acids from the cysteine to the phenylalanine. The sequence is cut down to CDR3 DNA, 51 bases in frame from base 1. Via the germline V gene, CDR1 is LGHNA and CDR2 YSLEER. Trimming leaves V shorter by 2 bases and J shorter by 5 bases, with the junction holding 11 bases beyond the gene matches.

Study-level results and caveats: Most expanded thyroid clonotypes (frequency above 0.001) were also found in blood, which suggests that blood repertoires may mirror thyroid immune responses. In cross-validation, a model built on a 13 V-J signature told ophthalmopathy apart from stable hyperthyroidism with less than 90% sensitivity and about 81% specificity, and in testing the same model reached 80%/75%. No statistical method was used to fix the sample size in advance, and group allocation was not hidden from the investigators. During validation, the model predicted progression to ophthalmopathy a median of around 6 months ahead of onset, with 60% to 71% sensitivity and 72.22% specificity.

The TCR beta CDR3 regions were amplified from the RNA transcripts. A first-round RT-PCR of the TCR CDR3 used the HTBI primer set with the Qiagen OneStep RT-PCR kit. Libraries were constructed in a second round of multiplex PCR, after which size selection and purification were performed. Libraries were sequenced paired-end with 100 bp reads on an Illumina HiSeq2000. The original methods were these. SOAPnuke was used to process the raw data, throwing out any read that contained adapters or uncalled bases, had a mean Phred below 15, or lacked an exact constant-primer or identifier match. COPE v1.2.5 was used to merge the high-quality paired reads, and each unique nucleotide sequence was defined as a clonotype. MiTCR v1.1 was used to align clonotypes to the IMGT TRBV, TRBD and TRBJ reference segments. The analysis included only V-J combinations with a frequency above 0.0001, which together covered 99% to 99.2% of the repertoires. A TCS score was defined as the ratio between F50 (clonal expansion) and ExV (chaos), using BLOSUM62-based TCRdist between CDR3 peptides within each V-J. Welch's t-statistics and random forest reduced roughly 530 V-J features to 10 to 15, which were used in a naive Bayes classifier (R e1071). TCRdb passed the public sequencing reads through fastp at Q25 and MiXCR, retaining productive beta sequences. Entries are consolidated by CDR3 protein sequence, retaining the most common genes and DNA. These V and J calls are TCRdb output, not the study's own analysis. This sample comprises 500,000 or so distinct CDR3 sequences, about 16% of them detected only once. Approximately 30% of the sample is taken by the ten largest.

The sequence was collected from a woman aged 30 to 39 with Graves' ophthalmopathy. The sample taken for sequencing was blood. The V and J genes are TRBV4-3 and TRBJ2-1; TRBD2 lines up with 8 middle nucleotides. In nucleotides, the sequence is TGCGCCAGCAGCCAACTACACGGACTAGCAGGGGACAATGAGCAGTTCTTC. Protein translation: CASSQLHGLAGDNEQFF.